The 32 T cell receptor beta chains below all came from one sample that was sequenced in a study of blood T cell repertoires in COVID-19. Here immunoSEQ multiplex PCR was the method, and the copy in TCRdb shows in-frame clones only, minus some. The table shows 150,000 to 200,000 clones, with 75% to 80% occurring only once. Sequencing was carried out using peripheral blood. These receptor sequences come from a woman in her seventies with acute or convalescent COVID-19.

Written as DNA, the CDR3 is TGTGCCAGCAGTTACGGGGCAGGCGCTAACACTGAAGCTTTCTTT. It specifies CASSYGAGANTEAFF. The rearrangement joins TRBV6-6 to TRBJ1-1, with D possibly TRBD1 on 5 matching bases. The CDR3 spans 15 residues. Trimming stripped 2 bases from V and 2 bases from J, with 12 bases between. Germline CDR1 MNHNY, CDR2 SVGAGI (reference sequence).

This clone showed up just once. This chain connects TRBV5-5 to TRBJ2-1; D is ambiguous. The CDR3 length is 14 residues. V lost 5 bases, J lost 8 bases, and 17 bases lay in between. Germline values: CDR1 SGHKS, CDR2 YYEKEE (reference sequence). CDR3 region: CASSFGQNGDEQFF. As DNA, the CDR3 is TGTGCCAGCAGTTTCGGCCAGAATGGAGATGAGCAGTTCTTC.

J is TRBJ2-1 and V is TRBV7-9; 7 bases line up with TRBD2. Germline CDR1 reads SEHNR; CDR2 reads FQNEAQ (reference sequence). V gave up 5 bases and J gave up 0 bases; unmatched junction bases: 7. There are 16 residues in the CDR3. The CDR3 is CASSETSRHSYNEQFF. The CDR3 DNA follows: TGTGCCAGCAGCGAGACTAGCAGACACTCCTACAATGAGCAGTTCTTC.

The rearrangement joins TRBV6-5 to TRBJ1-5, with 7 bases matching TRBD1. The CDR3 sequence is 14 residues long. Losses at the gene ends were 6 bases for V and 3 bases for J; bases not matched to a gene: 5. From germline, CDR1 is MNHEY and CDR2 SVGAGI. Written as DNA, the CDR3 is TGTGCCAGCAGCTCCGACAGGGTCAATCAGCCCCAGCATTTT. It yields the protein CASSSDRVNQPQHF.

The CDR3 reads CASSLLAGDTQYF. DNA for the CDR3: TGTGCCAGCAGCCTTCTAGCCGGGGATACGCAGTATTTT. J is TRBJ2-3 and V is TRBV3-1 (or the pseudogene TRBV3-2), with D possibly TRBD2 on 5 matching bases. The V gene lost 4 bases and the J gene lost 6 bases, with 11 bases spanning the gap. The CDR3 has 13 residues. Germline V gives CDR1 LGHDT, CDR2 YNNKEL (reference sequence).

This clone has a count of ten or more. This chain connects TRBV7-9 to TRBJ2-7, with 7 bases fitting TRBD1. V trimming: 3 bases; J trimming: 3 bases; junction bases outside the gene matches: 5. CDR1 SEHNR and CDR2 FQNEAQ come from the germline V gene (reference sequence). The CDR3 consists of 14 residues. The CDR3 loop reads CASSFSGGRYEQYF. CDR3 coding DNA: TGTGCCAGCAGCTTCTCAGGGGGTCGCTACGAGCAGTACTTC.

The V and J genes are TRBV29-1 and TRBJ1-1, with D possibly matching TRBD1 (6 bases). Trimming removed 3 bases from V and 5 bases from J, with 10 bases in between. CDR1 and CDR2 (germline): SQVTM, ANQGSEA. The length of the CDR3 is 12 residues. The CDR3 is CSVEGARTEAFF. CDR3 sequence (DNA): TGCAGCGTTGAGGGGGCGAGGACTGAAGCTTTCTTT.

V usage is TRBV19 and J usage is TRBJ1-1; weak D call: TRBD1 (5 bases). Trimming cost V 7 bases and J 12 bases, with 24 bases left between them. The CDR3 loop spans 14 amino acids. The germline gives CDR1 LNHDA, CDR2 SQIVND (reference sequence). CDR3 region: CASTPEGRGRKPFF. As DNA, the CDR3 is TGTGCCAGTACCCCGGAGGGTCGGGGACGGAAACCTTTCTTT.

The chain recombines TRBV20-1 with TRBJ1-1, with D hard to call. V dropped 4 bases and J dropped 4 bases, with 7 bases sitting between them. Looked up from germline, CDR1 is DFQATT and CDR2 is SNEGSKA (reference sequence). CDR3 length equals 11 residues. The CDR3: CSAIPGTEAFF. The CDR3 nucleotides read TGCAGTGCTATACCGGGCACTGAAGCTTTCTTT.

V and J are TRBV7-2 and TRBJ1-2; no clear D. CDR3 length: 16 residues. The V and J ends lost 1 base and 4 bases respectively, with 16 bases between them. Germline V gives CDR1 SGHTA, CDR2 FQGNSA. The CDR3 region is CASSLGGELLGYGYTF. DNA for the CDR3: TGTGCCAGCAGCTTAGGCGGGGAACTGCTAGGCTATGGCTACACCTTC.

CDR3 in amino acids: CASSIDLTGESVYEQYF. The CDR3 DNA reads as TGTGCCAGTAGTATAGATCTTACAGGGGAAAGCGTCTACGAGCAGTACTTC. V usage is TRBV19 and J usage is TRBJ2-7, with TRBD1 matching over 7 bases. The germline V gene has CDR1 LNHDA and CDR2 SQIVND (reference sequence). The CDR3 is made up of 17 amino acids. The V segment lost 0 bases and the J segment 3 bases; nucleotides outside the gene matches: 11.

This clone is a singleton in its sample. The rearrangement joins TRBV7-2 to TRBJ2-1, with a possible D match to TRBD2 (6 bases). V gave up 5 bases and J gave up 6 bases, with 11 bases separating them. CDR1 and CDR2 from the germline V gene are SGHTA and FQGNSA. The CDR3 contains 13 residues. CDR3 amino acids: CASSLGGSNEQFF. Here the CDR3 DNA reads TGTGCCAGCAGCCTTGGAGGGTCCAATGAGCAGTTCTTC.

The chain links TRBV1 to TRBJ1-4; the table names TRBD1, a call not compared with the DNA. TRBV1 is assigned pseudogene status. The CDR3 runs to 14 residues. The CDR3: CTSSQGQGDEKLFF. The CDR3 coding sequence is TGCACCAGCAGCCAAGGACAGGGGGATGAAAAACTGTTTTTT.

This clone was counted only a few times. This CDR3 is CASRSQPNEKLFF. The CDR3 nucleotides are TGTGCCAGCAGAAGCCAACCTAATGAAAAACTGTTTTTT. This chain links TRBV2 with TRBJ1-4, with unresolved D. The V gene lost 6 bases and the J gene lost 3 bases, with 8 bases spanning the gap. This CDR3 spans 13 amino acids. Germline V lookup: CDR1 SNHLY, CDR2 FYNNEI.

V and J are TRBV7-2 and TRBJ2-3; 8 bases line up with TRBD1. Germline V gene sequence: CDR1 SGHTA, CDR2 FQGNSA. The trim removed 5 bases at V and 1 base at J, leaving 8 bases unmatched. This CDR3 region has 16 residues. The CDR3 reads CASSLQGGYGTDTQYF. The CDR3 coding sequence is TGTGCCAGCAGCCTACAGGGGGGATACGGCACAGATACGCAGTATTTT. The full variable domain, its missing parts supplied by reference TRBV7-2 and TRBJ2-3, is GAGVSQSPSNKVTEKGKDVELRCDPISGHTALYWYRQSLGQGLEFLIYFQGNSAPDKSGLPSDRFSAERTGGSVSTLTIQRTQQEDSAVYLCASSLQGGYGTDTQYFGPGTRLTVL.

This clone was detected a few times. The rearrangement joins TRBV10-3 to TRBJ2-7; D might be TRBD1 (6 bases). The V gene's germline CDR1 is ENHRY and CDR2 SYGVKD. Deletions cut 1 base from V and 6 bases from J, with 13 bases between. The CDR3 extends over 14 amino acids. Here the CDR3 DNA reads TGTGCCATCAGTGAGTTGAGCAGGGGAAGCGAGCAGTACTTC. Translating it yields CAISELSRGSEQYF.

This chain joins TRBV30 and TRBJ2-6; the match to TRBD2 covers 7 bases. Germline lookup yields CDR1 GTSNPN and CDR2 SVGIG (reference sequence). The CDR3 spans 17 residues. The junction had 10 bases not matched to a gene; V was cut back by 5 bases and J by 0 bases. CDR3: CAWVGREGGSGANVLTF. DNA of the CDR3: TGTGCCTGGGTGGGCAGGGAGGGTGGCTCTGGGGCCAACGTCCTGACTTTC.

The chain is built from TRBV7-9 and TRBJ2-3, with 7 bases that match TRBD2. J was trimmed by 0 bases and V by 4 bases; bases with no gene match: 4. Germline CDR1 reads SEHNR; CDR2 reads FQNEAQ (reference sequence). CDR3 length: 15 amino acids. The CDR3 DNA is TGTGCCAGCAGCTCGGGGGGTGCTAGCACAGATACGCAGTATTTT. Protein product: CASSSGGASTDTQYF.

The rearrangement links TRBV9 to TRBJ2-2, with 7 nucleotides matching TRBD1. V lost 3 bases to trimming and J lost 6 bases; unmatched junction nucleotides: 8. Germline assignment: CDR1 SGDLS and CDR2 YYNGEE. The CDR3 covers 15 residues. CDR3 in amino acids: CASSAVDRFAGELFF. CDR3 in DNA: TGTGCCAGCAGCGCCGTGGACAGGTTTGCCGGGGAGCTGTTTTTT.

The chain combines TRBV12-3 or TRBV12-4 with TRBJ1-2; 7 bases line up with TRBD1. The CDR3 sequence is 13 residues long. V trimming: 11 bases; J trimming: 3 bases; junction bases outside the gene matches: 9. DNA of the CDR3: TGTGCCGTCGGGGGACAGCCTCACTATGGCTACACCTTC. Protein product: CAVGGQPHYGYTF.

This chain uses TRBV5-1 with TRBJ2-1; 7 nucleotides agree with TRBD2. Germline lookup yields CDR1 SGHRS and CDR2 YFSETQ. Trimming took 0 bases from V and 6 from J; bases not matched to a gene: 6. The CDR3 consists of 15 residues. Here the CDR3 reads CASSLGLALTNEQFF. As DNA, the CDR3 is TGCGCCAGCAGCTTGGGACTAGCTCTGACCAATGAGCAGTTCTTC.

The CDR3 reads CASSTQLVSSSYNEQFF. DNA of the CDR3: TGTGCCAGCTCAACCCAACTAGTCTCGAGCTCCTACAATGAGCAGTTCTTC. The rearrangement uses TRBV18 and TRBJ2-1, with a weak D call TRBD2 (5 bases). V was trimmed by 5 bases and J by 0 bases, leaving 17 bases between them. The CDR3 extends over 17 amino acids. Per the germline V gene, CDR1 is KGHSH and CDR2 is LQKENI.

This sequence joins TRBV5-8 and TRBJ2-2, with 8 bases matching TRBD2. Losses at the gene ends were 0 bases for V and 2 bases for J; bases not matched to a gene: 9. Germline assignment: CDR1 SGHTS and CDR2 YDEGEE. The CDR3 loop spans 18 amino acids. In DNA form, the CDR3 reads TGTGCCAGCAGCTTGGGCCCCCGGCGGGAGGTTAACACCGGGGAGCTGTTTTTT. Its translation: CASSLGPRREVNTGELFF.

This chain uses TRBV5-6 with TRBJ1-1; possibly TRBD1 for D (5 bases). The CDR3 is 13 amino acids. Trimming shortened V by 0 bases and J by 8 bases, and 11 bases separated the two germline ends. The germline V gene has CDR1 SGHDT and CDR2 YYEEEE. The CDR3, as DNA: TGTGCCAGCAGCTTGGATACCCAGGGAGAAGCTTTCTTT. Translating gives CASSLDTQGEAFF.

The rearrangement uses TRBV10-1 and TRBJ1-1; D might be TRBD1 (5 bases). Germline V CDR1 and CDR2: WNHNN, SYGVQD (reference sequence). CDR3 length equals 18 residues. Trimming left V 0 bases short and J 1 base short, with 18 bases between. The CDR3 is CASSESMGRWGENTEAFF. In nucleotides, the CDR3 is TGCGCCAGCAGTGAGTCGATGGGCCGTTGGGGGGAGAACACTGAAGCTTTCTTT.

The table lists this clone with a count of one. The chain carries TRBV30 and TRBJ2-1; the match to TRBD2 covers 7 bases. Germline trimming cut 3 bases from V and 2 bases from J; bases unmatched to any gene: 7. CDR1 GTSNPN and CDR2 SVGIG come from the germline V gene (reference sequence). The CDR3 has 15 amino acids. CDR3 protein: CAWRERGSTYNEQFF. In DNA, the CDR3 is TGTGCCTGGAGGGAGCGGGGCTCAACCTACAATGAGCAGTTCTTC.

The chain carries TRBV2 and TRBJ1-2, with TRBD1 matching over 8 bases. The junction had 6 bases not matched to a gene; V was cut back by 9 bases and J by 3 bases. CDR3 length: 13 residues. Germline V gives CDR1 SNHLY, CDR2 FYNNEI. CDR3 protein: CASSGTGDYGYTF. As DNA, the CDR3 is TGTGCCAGTTCCGGGACAGGAGACTATGGCTACACCTTC.

V and J are TRBV3-1 (or the pseudogene TRBV3-2) and TRBJ1-6; D remains ambiguous. This CDR3 region has 16 residues. V lost 1 base to trimming and J lost 9 bases, with 16 bases between them. Germline CDR1 is LGHDT and CDR2 is YNNKEL (reference sequence). CDR3 protein: CASSQALRTWGSPLHF. Written as DNA, the CDR3 is TGTGCCAGCAGCCAAGCACTACGGACTTGGGGTTCACCCCTCCACTTT.

This clone was observed a handful of times. The V and J genes are TRBV5-1 and TRBJ2-7; 12 bases align to TRBD2. Germline CDR1 reads SGHRS; CDR2 reads YFSETQ. V shed 3 bases, J shed 0 bases, and the junction held 10 bases outside the gene matches. There are 18 residues in the CDR3. This CDR3 reads CASSSGASGRAFSYEQYF. In nucleotides, the CDR3 is TGCGCCAGCAGCTCTGGGGCTAGCGGGAGGGCCTTCTCCTACGAGCAGTACTTC.

The V and J genes are TRBV19 and TRBJ2-7; D is undetermined. Germline V gives CDR1 LNHDA, CDR2 SQIVND (reference sequence). The CDR3 consists of 15 residues. V was pared by 3 bases and J by 4 bases, with 16 bases between. The CDR3 coding sequence is TGTGCCAGTAGTATCGGTTATGGTGGAGTGTACGAGCAGTACTTC. As protein: CASSIGYGGVYEQYF.

The chain combines TRBV3-1 (or the pseudogene TRBV3-2) with TRBJ1-5; D is possibly TRBD1 (5 bases). The CDR3 totals 15 residues. Per germline, CDR1 LGHDT and CDR2 YNNKEL (reference sequence). V was trimmed by 2 bases and J by 9 bases, leaving 17 bases between them. The CDR3 DNA is TGTGCCAGCAGCCAAACTCCAGGGAATCATTGGCCCCAGCATTTT. Translated: CASSQTPGNHWPQHF.

The CDR3 loop is CAWSGLAVADTQYF. CDR3 sequence (DNA): TGTGCCTGGAGTGGGCTAGCGGTCGCAGATACGCAGTATTTT. V gene TRBV30 combines with J gene TRBJ2-3; 7 nucleotides agree with TRBD2. This CDR3 is built from 14 residues. V lost 1 base and J lost 4; bases outside the gene matches: 5. CDR1 is GTSNPN, CDR2 SVGIG, per germline (reference sequence).